The 22 T cell receptor beta chains below come from one sample, sequenced in a study of blood T cell repertoires in COVID-19. The protocol was immunoSEQ multiplex PCR, while the TCRdb copy is restricted to in-frame clones and leaves out a portion. The table includes roughly 190,000 clones, about 77% detected once. The sequencing sample was made of PBMCs or T cells enriched from blood (not recorded which). These receptors all come from a woman between 45 and 60 years old with acute COVID-19.

V is TRBV2 and J is TRBJ1-6; D is possibly TRBD1 (6 bases). This CDR3 spans 17 amino acids. Germline values: CDR1 SNHLY, CDR2 FYNNEI. Trimming cost V 6 bases and J 0 bases, with 15 bases left between them. The CDR3 loop reads CASRGGQPSSYNSPLHF. CDR3 in DNA: TGTGCCAGCAGGGGGGGGCAGCCGAGCTCCTATAATTCACCCCTCCACTTT.

CDR3 in amino acids: CAISGGRAGTYEQYV. In nucleotides, the CDR3 is TGTGCCATCAGTGGGGGCAGGGCAGGAACCTACGAGCAGTACGTC. The rearrangement links TRBV10-3 to TRBJ2-7, with D maybe TRBD1 (5 bases). Looked up from germline, CDR1 is ENHRY and CDR2 is SYGVKD. Trimming removed 4 bases from V and 2 bases from J, with 15 bases in between. The CDR3 consists of 15 residues.

This chain connects TRBV28 to TRBJ2-7; 7 bases map to TRBD1. CDR3 length equals 14 residues. Germline loops: CDR1 MDHEN, CDR2 SYDVKM. V dropped 6 bases and J dropped 2; count of bases not matched to a gene: 7. The CDR3 DNA sequence: TGTGCCAGCAGCCACGGGACAGCAACCTACGAGCAGTACGTC. Its translation is CASSHGTATYEQYV.

A few counts support this clone. The chain joins TRBV5-1 to TRBJ2-7; 8 bases line up with TRBD1. In germline, CDR1 is SGHRS, CDR2 YFSETQ. The length of the CDR3 is 14 residues. The DNA of the CDR3 is TGCGTGAGCAGCTCCGGGACAGGATCCTACGAGCAGTACGTC. Translating gives CVSSSGTGSYEQYV.

The chain carries TRBV5-4 and TRBJ2-1, with 8 bases fitting TRBD1. The CDR3 is 14 residues long. Germline CDR1 SGHNT, CDR2 YYREEE (reference sequence). Losses at the gene ends were 6 bases for V and 3 bases for J; bases not matched to a gene: 5. The CDR3 region has the DNA TGTGCCAGCACCCTGACAGGGGACTACAATGAGCAGTTCTTC. Residues: CASTLTGDYNEQFF.

This sequence joins TRBV5-5 and TRBJ1-1, with 9 positions matching TRBD1. V dropped 0 bases and J dropped 5; count of bases not matched to a gene: 8. Germline V gene lookup returns CDR1 SGHKS and CDR2 YYEKEE (reference sequence). There are 16 residues in the CDR3. The CDR3 protein is CASSLVPSDRGTEAFF. CDR3 bases: TGTGCCAGCAGCTTGGTCCCCTCTGACAGGGGGACTGAAGCTTTCTTT.

V usage is TRBV12-5 and J usage is TRBJ1-1; D may be TRBD1 (5 bases). Germline V gene lookup returns CDR1 LGHNT and CDR2 FRNRAP. The CDR3 is 17 amino acids. With 2 bases removed from V and 1 base from J, the gap between germline ends came to 17 bases. The DNA of the CDR3 is TGTGCTAGTGGTTTGACCGAGGCGTTAGGGGAGAACACTGAAGCTTTCTTT. Translated, it gives CASGLTEALGENTEAFF.

The rearrangement uses TRBV9 and TRBJ2-2; D possibly corresponds to TRBD1 (6 bases). V was pared by 2 bases and J by 0 bases, with 11 bases between. In germline, CDR1 is SGDLS, CDR2 YYNGEE. This CDR3 region has 16 residues. The CDR3: CASSVRGTANTGELFF. The DNA for the CDR3 is TGTGCCAGCAGCGTGAGGGGGACCGCGAACACCGGGGAGCTGTTTTTT.

CDR3 in DNA: TGTGCCAGCAATCCCTCCGCACAGGGGGCAGGGTATGGCTACACCTTC. Translation gives CASNPSAQGAGYGYTF. The genes are TRBV28 and TRBJ1-2, with 9 positions matching TRBD1. CDR1 is MDHEN and CDR2 is SYDVKM in the germline V gene. V shed 7 bases, J shed 5 bases, and the junction held 14 bases outside the gene matches. The CDR3 is 16 residues long.

J is TRBJ2-1 and V is TRBV7-3; TRBD2 matches at 12 bases. With V trimmed by 2 bases and J by 10 bases, 6 bases remained unmatched. The CDR3 contains 15 residues. Germline lookup yields CDR1 SGHTA and CDR2 FQGTGA. CDR3 amino acids: CASSLASGGAREQFF. The CDR3 nucleotides read TGTGCCAGCAGCTTAGCTAGCGGGGGGGCGCGGGAGCAGTTCTTC. The full variable domain, rest sourced from reference TRBV7-3 and TRBJ2-1, is GAGVSQTPSNKVTEKGKYVELRCDPISGHTALYWYRQSLGQGPEFLIYFQGTGAADDSGLPNDRFFAVRPEGSVSTLKIQRTERGDSAVYLCASSLASGGAREQFFGPGTRLTVL.

The rearrangement links TRBV10-3 to TRBJ1-1, with 9 bases matching TRBD1. Germline V gene lookup returns CDR1 ENHRY and CDR2 SYGVKD. The CDR3 length is 13 residues. With V trimmed by 6 bases and J by 12 bases, 11 bases remained unmatched. CDR3: CAISEGGQGWPFF. The CDR3 DNA is TGTGCCATCAGCGAGGGGGGACAGGGTTGGCCTTTCTTT.

In this sample, this clone turned up many times. The J gene is TRBJ2-2, the V gene TRBV27, with a tentative D call TRBD1 (5 bases). CDR1 is MNHEY, CDR2 SMNVEV, per germline (reference sequence). CDR3 length: 17 residues. Between the trimmed V and J ends, which lost 8 bases and 3 bases, there was a span of 22 bases. CDR3 nucleotide sequence: TGTGCCAGCGCCAATCACCCCCAGGGTTTGGACACCGGGGAGCTGTTTTTT. This translates into CASANHPQGLDTGELFF.

The chain carries TRBV2 and TRBJ2-3; TRBD1 matches 10 bases. This CDR3 has 14 residues. CDR1 and CDR2 from the germline V gene are SNHLY and FYNNEI. Trimming took 4 bases from V and 3 from J; bases not matched to a gene: 1. This CDR3 is CASSAGQGTDTQYF. The CDR3, as DNA: TGTGCCAGCAGTGCGGGACAGGGGACAGATACGCAGTATTTT.

V gene TRBV3-1 (or the pseudogene TRBV3-2) combines with J gene TRBJ2-7, with no clear D. V was shortened by 11 bases and J by 0 bases, with 5 bases between the two germline ends. This CDR3 region has 10 residues. Germline V CDR1 and CDR2: LGHDT, YNNKEL (reference sequence). The CDR3 spells CACYSYEQYV. The CDR3 DNA follows: TGTGCCTGCTACTCCTACGAGCAGTACGTC.

The table lists this clone with a count of one. V and J are TRBV2 and TRBJ2-1, with 12 bases lining up with TRBD2. The CDR3 contains 15 residues. The germline V gene has CDR1 SNHLY and CDR2 FYNNEI. The ends lost 6 bases at V and 3 bases at J; junction bases unmatched: 3. CDR3 sequence: CASRSTSGGYNEQFF. The CDR3 coding sequence is TGTGCCAGCAGGTCGACTAGCGGGGGCTACAATGAGCAGTTCTTC.

V usage is TRBV11-2 and J usage is TRBJ2-7; a possible D gene is TRBD2 (6 bases). The CDR3 covers 12 residues. CDR1 is SGHAT and CDR2 is FQNNGV in the germline V gene. The V end lost 4 bases, the J end lost 2 bases, and 6 bases lay between the germline ends. The CDR3 reads CASSSGAYEQYV. The CDR3 DNA reads TGTGCCAGCAGCTCGGGGGCCTACGAGCAGTACGTC.

The chain recombines TRBV5-5 with TRBJ1-6; the D gene is possibly TRBD1 (5 bases). Trimming took 4 bases from V and 8 from J, leaving 13 bases between them. CDR1 and CDR2 from the germline V gene are SGHKS and YYEKEE (reference sequence). The CDR3 spans 14 residues. The CDR3 bases are TGTGCCAGCAGCATTTCCTGGGGGGATTCACCCCTCCACTTT. This codes for CASSISWGDSPLHF.

The V gene is TRBV5-1, the J gene TRBJ1-3, with D maybe TRBD1 (6 bases). This CDR3 comprises 16 residues. The V gene lost 0 bases and the J gene lost 4 bases, with 14 bases spanning the gap. Germline values: CDR1 SGHRS, CDR2 YFSETQ. The CDR3 loop is CASSLAGGRPGNTIYF. CDR3 bases: TGCGCCAGCAGCTTGGCCGGGGGGCGACCGGGAAACACCATATATTTT.

The gene calls are TRBV25-1 and TRBJ1-5, with a possible D match to TRBD1 (5 bases). Germline V lookup: CDR1 MGHDK, CDR2 SYGVNS. Deletions cut 5 bases from V and 2 bases from J, with 10 bases between. CDR3 length equals 14 residues. The CDR3 spells CASSKGSGNQPQHF. DNA of the CDR3: TGTGCCAGCAGTAAGGGGTCAGGCAATCAGCCCCAGCATTTT.

The table lists this clone with a count of one. V gene TRBV1 combines with J gene TRBJ2-2; the table names TRBD1, a call not compared with the DNA. TRBV1 is labeled a pseudogene. CDR3 length equals 16 residues. The CDR3 bases are TGCACCAGCAGCCATCAAGGGGAACCGAGAACCGGGGAGCTGTTTTTT. Amino acid sequence: CTSSHQGEPRTGELFF.

The chain employs TRBV4-2 and TRBJ2-1; 14 bases map to TRBD2. The CDR3 has 17 amino acids. The V segment lost 4 bases and the J segment 6 bases; nucleotides outside the gene matches: 8. Germline V gives CDR1 LGHNA, CDR2 YNFKEQ. CDR3 DNA sequence: TGTGCCAGCAGCCCCCGACTAGCGGGGGGGCCATTCAATGAGCAGTTCTTC. It yields the protein CASSPRLAGGPFNEQFF.

In nucleotides, the CDR3 is TGTGCCAGTCGGGGGGGCGTAGCGAGCTCTGGAAACACCATATATTTT. Translated, it gives CASRGGVASSGNTIYF. V gene TRBV2 combines with J gene TRBJ1-3; TRBD1 might be the D (6 bases). Trimming shortened V by 9 bases and J by 0 bases, and 18 bases separated the two germline ends. CDR3 size: 16 residues. Germline CDR1 SNHLY, CDR2 FYNNEI.